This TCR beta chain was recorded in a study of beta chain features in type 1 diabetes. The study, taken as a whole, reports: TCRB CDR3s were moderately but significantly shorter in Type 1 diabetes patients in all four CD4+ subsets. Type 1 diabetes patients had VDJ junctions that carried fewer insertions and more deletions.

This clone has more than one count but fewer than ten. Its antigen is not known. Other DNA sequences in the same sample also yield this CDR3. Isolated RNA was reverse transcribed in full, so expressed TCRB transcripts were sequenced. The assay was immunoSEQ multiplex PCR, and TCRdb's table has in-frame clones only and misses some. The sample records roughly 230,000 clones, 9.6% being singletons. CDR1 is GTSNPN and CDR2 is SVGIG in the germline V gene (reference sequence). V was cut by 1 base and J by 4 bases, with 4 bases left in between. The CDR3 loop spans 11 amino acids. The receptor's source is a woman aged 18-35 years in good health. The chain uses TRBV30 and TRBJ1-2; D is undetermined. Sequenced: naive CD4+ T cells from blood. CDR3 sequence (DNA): TGTGCCTGGAGTGCCGGCTATGGCTACACCTTC. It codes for CAWSAGYGYTF.